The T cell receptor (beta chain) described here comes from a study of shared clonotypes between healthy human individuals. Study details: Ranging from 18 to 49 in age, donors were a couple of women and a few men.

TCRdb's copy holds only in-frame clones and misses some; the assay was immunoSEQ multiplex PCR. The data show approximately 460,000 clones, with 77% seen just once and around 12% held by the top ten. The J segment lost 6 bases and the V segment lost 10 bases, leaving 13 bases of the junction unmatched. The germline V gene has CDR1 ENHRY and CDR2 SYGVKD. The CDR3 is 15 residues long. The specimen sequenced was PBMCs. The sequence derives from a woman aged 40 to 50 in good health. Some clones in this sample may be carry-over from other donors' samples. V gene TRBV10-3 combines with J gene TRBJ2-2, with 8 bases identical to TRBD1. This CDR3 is CATVSQGALAGELFF. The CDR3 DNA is TGTGCCACCGTTTCCCAGGGGGCGTTGGCCGGGGAGCTGTTTTTT.